The 27 T cell receptor beta chains below all came from one sample that was sequenced in a study of CD8 T cells in ankylosing spondylitis. TCRdb reprocessed the 5' RACE reads with MiXCR, giving one entry per CDR3 protein. In the table there are 25,000 or so distinct CDR3 sequences, 7.9% of which are singletons. Sequencing was done on a sample of blood. The receptors here all came from a male donor with ankylosing spondylitis or in good health (not recorded which).

The rearrangement joins TRBV14 to TRBJ2-1, with D perhaps matching TRBD1 or TRBD2 (6 bases each). This CDR3 is built from 14 residues. Per germline, CDR1 SGHDN and CDR2 FVKESK. Trimming removed 3 bases from V and 5 bases from J, with 11 bases in between. CDR3 protein: CASSQRDTDNEQFF. The CDR3 DNA reads TGTGCCAGCAGCCAGCGGGACACCGACAATGAGCAGTTCTTC.

The chain has TRBV5-1 and TRBJ1-1; tentative D call: TRBD1 (6 bases). This CDR3 contains 14 residues. CDR1 is SGHRS and CDR2 is YFSETQ in the germline V gene. V was cut by 4 bases and J by 4 bases, with 14 bases left in between. The CDR3 DNA reads TGCGCCAGCAGCGCAGGGGATTTCGGCACTGAAGCTTTCTTT. Translation gives CASSAGDFGTEAFF. The variable domain in full, completed from reference TRBV5-1 and TRBJ1-1, reads KAGVTQTPRYLIKTRGQQVTLSCSPISGHRSVSWYQQTPGQGLQFLFEYFSETQRNKGNFPGRFSGRQFSNSRSEMNVSTLELGDSALYLCASSAGDFGTEAFFGQGTRLTVV.

This clonotype has just one count. This clone may be a read error of a much larger clone one base away. The rearrangement joins TRBV29-1 to TRBJ2-1, with D uncertain. This CDR3 has 15 amino acids. Per germline, CDR1 SQVTM and CDR2 ANQGSEA. The CDR3 reads CSIEVRTVQYNEQFF. CDR3 nucleotides: TGCAGCATTGAAGTACGTACAGTACAGTACAATGAGCAGTTCTTC.

Ten or more counts support this clonotype. This chain joins TRBV20-1 and TRBJ2-3; D possibly corresponds to TRBD1 (5 bases). This CDR3 is 13 amino acids long. V lost 1 base, J lost 1 base, and 6 bases lay in between. Germline CDR1 is DFQATT and CDR2 is SNEGSKA (reference sequence). CDR3 sequence reads: CSARVGGTDTQYF. CDR3 nucleotides: TGCAGTGCTAGAGTAGGGGGCACAGATACGCAGTATTTT.

This chain links TRBV11-2 with TRBJ1-4; possibly TRBD1 for D (5 bases). Trimming removed 0 bases from V and 7 bases from J, with 12 bases in between. Germline V lookup: CDR1 SGHAT, CDR2 FQNNGV. The CDR3 spans 15 residues. The CDR3 nucleotides read TGTGCCAGCAGCTTAGATCCAGGGCCGGGTGAAAAACTGTTTTTT. Its translation is CASSLDPGPGEKLFF.

This clonotype has ten or more counts. The chain uses TRBV10-3 and TRBJ1-4, with TRBD1 as a possible D gene (6 bases). CDR3 length: 16 residues. Trimming shortened V by 6 bases and J by 10 bases, and 24 bases separated the two germline ends. CDR1 is ENHRY, CDR2 SYGVKD, per germline. CDR3 nucleotides: TGTGCCATCAGCGATTCTGGGACACCAAGGTCGGGAAAACTGTTTTTT. This encodes CAISDSGTPRSGKLFF.

There are a few counts of this clonotype. The chain combines TRBV12-3 or TRBV12-4 with TRBJ2-1, with 7 bases identical to TRBD2. With V trimmed by 10 bases and J by 5 bases, 8 bases remained unmatched. This CDR3 comprises 13 residues. The CDR3: CANSGNPNNEQFF. CDR3 in DNA: TGTGCCAACAGCGGGAATCCGAACAATGAGCAGTTCTTC.

This sequence joins TRBV5-5 and TRBJ2-2; a possible D gene is TRBD1 (6 bases). Germline lookup yields CDR1 SGHKS and CDR2 YYEKEE (reference sequence). This CDR3 is 16 amino acids long. Trimming took 4 bases from V and 0 from J, leaving 13 bases between them. CDR3 DNA: TGTGCCAGCAGCCCACTGGACAGCGCGAACACCGGGGAGCTGTTTTTT. Translated, it gives CASSPLDSANTGELFF.

This clonotype was observed a handful of times. The chain links TRBV29-1 to TRBJ2-3; 10 bases align to TRBD2. Unmatched junction bases numbered 4, after V lost 1 base and J lost 3 bases. The CDR3 loop spans 15 amino acids. Looked up from germline, CDR1 is SQVTM and CDR2 is ANQGSEA. CDR3 sequence: CSVEVLAGGTDTQYF. Here the CDR3 DNA reads TGCAGCGTTGAAGTGTTAGCGGGAGGAACAGATACGCAGTATTTT.

In its sample, this clonotype was seen many times. V is TRBV29-1 and J is TRBJ2-5; D remains unclear. Germline CDR1 and CDR2: SQVTM and ANQGSEA. V was clipped by 5 bases and J by 1 base, with 8 bases between them. This CDR3 is 12 amino acids long. The CDR3 DNA follows: TGCAGCGTTTATAACAGCCAAGAGACCCAGTACTTC. This sequence encodes CSVYNSQETQYF.

The chain carries TRBV12-3 or TRBV12-4 and TRBJ2-5, with D possibly matching TRBD2 (5 bases). V lost 3 bases to trimming and J lost 9 bases, with 14 bases between them. The CDR3 length is 13 residues. CDR3 sequence reads: CASSFRWAGAQYF. CDR3 sequence (DNA): TGTGCCAGCAGTTTCCGTTGGGCGGGTGCCCAGTACTTC.

This clonotype was counted ten times or more. This chain connects TRBV6-5 to TRBJ1-5, with D tentatively TRBD1 (5 bases). Trimming left V 8 bases short and J 7 bases short, with 12 bases between. Germline V gives CDR1 MNHEY, CDR2 SVGAGI. This CDR3 spans 12 amino acids. The CDR3 is CASGQGDQPQHF. DNA of the CDR3: TGTGCCAGCGGGCAGGGAGACCAGCCCCAGCATTTT.

The chain combines TRBV14 with TRBJ2-4, with D possibly being TRBD2 (6 bases). CDR1 and CDR2 from the germline V gene are SGHDN and FVKESK. The V end was cut by 0 bases, the J end by 7 bases, with 13 bases between. This CDR3 has 15 residues. The CDR3 nucleotides read TGTGCCAGCAGCCAAGATGTAGGCGGAGGGAACATTCAGTACTTC. It encodes CASSQDVGGGNIQYF.

This chain links TRBV19 with TRBJ2-5; 10 bases are a match to TRBD2. The germline V gene has CDR1 LNHDA and CDR2 SQIVND (reference sequence). With 6 bases clipped from V and 2 bases from J, the junction kept 6 bases outside the gene matches. The CDR3 spans 15 residues. Here the CDR3 DNA reads TGTGCCAGTAGGACCGGACTAGCGGAACAAGAGACCCAGTACTTC. It is translated as CASRTGLAEQETQYF.

The V and J genes are TRBV7-3 and TRBJ2-7; tentatively, D is TRBD2 (6 bases). The V end was cut by 5 bases, the J end by 7 bases, with 15 bases between. The CDR3 is 13 amino acids. Germline CDR1 and CDR2: SGHTA and FQGTGA. CDR3 region: CASSLGGPGEQYF. The CDR3 DNA follows: TGTGCCAGCAGCCTAGGAGGGCCGGGTGAGCAGTACTTC.

This clonotype was detected only a few times. The V gene is TRBV19, the J gene TRBJ2-1, with a tentative D call TRBD1 (7 bases). The germline gives CDR1 LNHDA, CDR2 SQIVND (reference sequence). The CDR3 contains 15 residues. V was clipped by 3 bases and J by 4 bases, with 13 bases between them. The CDR3 DNA reads as TGTGCCAGTAGTATCTCCAGGGGGAGGTACAATGAGCAGTTCTTC. Protein product: CASSISRGRYNEQFF.

The chain links TRBV7-9 to TRBJ2-1; TRBD2 might be the D (5 bases). Trimming removed 1 base at V and 9 bases at J, with 13 bases between. Germline CDR1 and CDR2: SEHNR and FQNEAQ (reference sequence). This CDR3 comprises 14 residues. CDR3 DNA sequence: TGTGCCAGCAGCTTAGGGACTTCCTACGCTGAGCAGTTCTTC. As protein: CASSLGTSYAEQFF.

The chain carries TRBV5-5 and TRBJ1-1, with D hard to call. The length of the CDR3 is 13 residues. Germline CDR1 reads SGHKS; CDR2 reads YYEKEE (reference sequence). The V end was cut by 3 bases, the J end by 4 bases, with 10 bases between. CDR3 amino acids: CASSWTGSTEAFF. DNA for the CDR3: TGTGCCAGCAGCTGGACCGGGAGCACTGAAGCTTTCTTT.

This clonotype has more than one count but fewer than ten. The V and J genes are TRBV6-2 or TRBV6-3 and TRBJ2-7, with 9 bases matching TRBD2. The length of the CDR3 is 14 residues. CDR1 and CDR2 (germline): MNHEY, SVGEGT. Germline trimming cut 8 bases from V and 2 bases from J; bases unmatched to any gene: 7. Here the CDR3 reads CASRRGLATYEQYF. The DNA for the CDR3 is TGTGCCAGCCGTCGGGGACTAGCAACCTACGAGCAGTACTTC.

This clonotype appeared many times. The chain is built from TRBV7-2 and TRBJ2-1; no clear D gene. Per germline, CDR1 SGHTA and CDR2 FQGNSA. The CDR3 consists of 13 residues. V lost 5 bases and J 4 bases, leaving 9 bases between the germline ends. The CDR3 bases are TGTGCCAGCAGCCCTCGGGCTTACAATGAGCAGTTCTTC. Encoded protein: CASSPRAYNEQFF.

Many counts were recorded for this clonotype. The chain joins TRBV9 to TRBJ2-2, with D possibly being TRBD2 (6 bases). V dropped 3 bases and J dropped 5 bases, with 8 bases sitting between them. There are 13 residues in the CDR3. Germline assignment: CDR1 SGDLS and CDR2 YYNGEE. The CDR3 protein is CASSAGVTGELFF. In nucleotides, the CDR3 is TGTGCCAGCAGCGCGGGGGTTACCGGGGAGCTGTTTTTT.

This clonotype has at least ten counts. The rearrangement joins TRBV9 to TRBJ2-5, with D perhaps matching TRBD2 (6 bases). Germline CDR1 SGDLS, CDR2 YYNGEE. CDR3 length equals 15 residues. V lost 2 bases, J lost 0 bases, and 11 bases lay in between. Here the CDR3 reads CASSVVGGDQETQYF. The CDR3 nucleotides read TGTGCCAGCAGCGTGGTAGGCGGGGACCAAGAGACCCAGTACTTC.

This chain joins TRBV7-9 and TRBJ2-2; D is unclear. This CDR3 contains 14 residues. Germline V gene data show CDR1 as SEHNR and CDR2 as FQNEAQ (reference sequence). Trimming left V 2 bases short and J 2 bases short, with 6 bases between. This chain's CDR3 is CASSLRINTGELFF. The CDR3 nucleotides read TGTGCCAGCAGCTTAAGGATAAACACCGGGGAGCTGTTTTTT.

This clonotype is large (0.1 to 1%). The V and J genes are TRBV20-1 and TRBJ1-4; possible D gene TRBD1, 5 bases. Germline assignment: CDR1 DFQATT and CDR2 SNEGSKA (reference sequence). The CDR3 contains 13 residues. Here the CDR3 DNA reads TGCAGCGGGGCAGAGGGGACTAATGAAAAACTGTTTTTT. The encoded protein is CSGAEGTNEKLFF.

This clonotype has only a few counts. The J gene is TRBJ2-3, the V gene TRBV20-1, with 14 bases matching TRBD2. The trim removed 5 bases at V and 0 bases at J, leaving 4 bases unmatched. CDR3 length equals 16 residues. CDR1 and CDR2 (germline): DFQATT, SNEGSKA (reference sequence). The CDR3 DNA reads TGCAGTGCTGGGACTAGCGGGAGAGGGAGCACAGATACGCAGTATTTT. Protein: CSAGTSGRGSTDTQYF.

This clonotype was seen ten or more times. This chain joins TRBV20-1 and TRBJ1-5; 9 nucleotides line up with TRBD1. Germline V gene data show CDR1 as DFQATT and CDR2 as SNEGSKA (reference sequence). The CDR3 totals 14 residues. The V and J ends lost 6 bases and 5 bases, in that order; junction bases with no gene match: 8. The CDR3 reads CSAPQGARDQPQHF. The CDR3 nucleotides are TGCAGTGCCCCACAGGGGGCGCGAGATCAGCCCCAGCATTTT.

This clonotype has a count of ten or more. This chain connects TRBV28 to TRBJ1-5, with a weak D call TRBD1 (6 bases). There are 17 residues in the CDR3. Trimming removed 5 bases at V and 0 bases at J, with 17 bases between. Germline V gene lookup returns CDR1 MDHEN and CDR2 SYDVKM. The CDR3, as DNA: TGTGCCAGCAGTAACGAACAGGGTTGGAATAGCAATCAGCCCCAGCATTTT. Encoded protein: CASSNEQGWNSNQPQHF.